These 16 T cell receptor beta chains came from one sample sequenced in a study of blood T cell repertoires in COVID-19. Sequenced by immunoSEQ multiplex PCR; TCRdb stores in-frame clones only, minus some. Found here are some 340,000 clones, 85% of them singletons; the top ten hold 3% to 4%. The source material was peripheral blood. The receptor set was obtained from a young woman with acute or convalescent COVID-19.

V and J are TRBV28 and TRBJ1-5, with 10 bases fitting TRBD1. Unmatched junction bases numbered 3, after V lost 1 base and J lost 6 bases. The CDR3 contains 15 residues. Germline assignment: CDR1 MDHEN and CDR2 SYDVKM. The CDR3 DNA is TGTGCCAGCAGTTTATCCGGGACAGGGGTTCAGCCCCAGCATTTT. Translated, it gives CASSLSGTGVQPQHF.

The rearrangement links TRBV30 to TRBJ2-7, with TRBD1 matching 7 bases. The V gene end was trimmed by 4 bases and the J gene end by 3 bases; junction bases not matched to a gene: 12. This CDR3 comprises 15 residues. Germline assignment: CDR1 GTSNPN and CDR2 SVGIG (reference sequence). The CDR3, as DNA: TGTGCCTGGACTTCAAGTGACAGGGTGGTCTACGAGCAGTACTTC. Translation gives CAWTSSDRVVYEQYF.

The V call is TRBV7-9, the J call TRBJ1-2, with 7 nucleotides matching TRBD1. With 5 bases clipped from V and 2 bases from J, the junction kept 5 bases outside the gene matches. The CDR3 is 14 residues long. The germline gives CDR1 SEHNR, CDR2 FQNEAQ (reference sequence). The CDR3 sequence: CASSRQGENYGYTF. The CDR3 coding sequence is TGTGCCAGCAGCCGACAGGGCGAAAACTATGGCTACACCTTC.

This chain uses TRBV24-1 with TRBJ1-5; D is unclear. V dropped 11 bases and J dropped 0 bases, with 22 bases sitting between them. The length of the CDR3 is 17 residues. Per germline, CDR1 KGHDR and CDR2 SFDVKD. CDR3 nucleotide sequence: TGTGCCAACCTCACTCCACGGAAGACAATTAGCAATCAGCCCCAGCATTTT. Translating it yields CANLTPRKTISNQPQHF.

In the case of this clone: Other nucleotide sequences from this sample produce the same CDR3. This chain uses TRBV15 with TRBJ1-2; the D is unclear. The V end was cut by 7 bases, the J end by 5 bases, with 17 bases between. The CDR3 sequence is 14 residues long. Per germline, CDR1 LNHNV and CDR2 YYDKDF (reference sequence). The CDR3 here is CATTSGEYWYGYTF. The CDR3, as DNA: TGTGCCACCACATCCGGGGAATATTGGTATGGCTACACCTTC.

The chain is built from TRBV6-5 and TRBJ1-2, with D uncertain. V lost 4 bases, J lost 3 bases, and 12 bases lay in between. There are 14 residues in the CDR3. Looked up from germline, CDR1 is MNHEY and CDR2 is SVGAGI. CDR3 bases: TGTGCCAGCAGTTCGGCGGTCGGTGACTATGGCTACACCTTC. Amino acid sequence: CASSSAVGDYGYTF.

Of note for this clone: Distinct nucleotide sequences in the sample also encode this CDR3. The chain uses TRBV7-9 and TRBJ1-1; 7 nucleotides agree with TRBD1. V lost 5 bases and J lost 2; bases outside the gene matches: 2. CDR3 length equals 13 residues. Germline V gene data show CDR1 as SEHNR and CDR2 as FQNEAQ (reference sequence). The CDR3 nucleotides are TGTGCCAGCAGCAGACAGGGTAACACTGAAGCTTTCTTT. Its protein product is CASSRQGNTEAFF.

J is TRBJ2-5 and V is TRBV19; TRBD1 might be the D (6 bases). Germline V gene data show CDR1 as LNHDA and CDR2 as SQIVND (reference sequence). This CDR3 comprises 14 residues. V was clipped by 7 bases and J by 9 bases, with 21 bases between them. The CDR3, as DNA: TGTGCCAGTACAACATCGACAGGACCATGGGCCCAGTACTTC. Encoded protein: CASTTSTGPWAQYF.

This chain links TRBV9 with TRBJ2-7; tentative D call: TRBD1 (5 bases). The CDR3 totals 15 residues. The V end was cut by 4 bases, the J end by 5 bases, with 19 bases between. Germline V CDR1 and CDR2: SGDLS, YYNGEE. The CDR3 nucleotides are TGTGCCAGCAGCACTGAAGGGGCGGCCGTGGACGAGCAGTACTTC. Protein: CASSTEGAAVDEQYF.

This chain joins TRBV5-1 and TRBJ2-1; the D gene is possibly TRBD2 (6 bases). CDR3 length: 14 residues. Trimming took 3 bases from V and 5 from J, leaving 12 bases between them. Germline V CDR1 and CDR2: SGHRS, YFSETQ. As DNA, the CDR3 is TGCGCCAGCAGCTCCGGTGGCGGGGACAATGAGCAGTTCTTC. Translation gives CASSSGGGDNEQFF.

The sample holds a few counts of this clone. V usage is TRBV5-1 and J usage is TRBJ2-7; perhaps TRBD2 as D (7 bases). CDR1 SGHRS and CDR2 YFSETQ come from the germline V gene. Trimming left V 0 bases short and J 1 base short, with 11 bases between. The CDR3 length is 15 residues. For the CDR3, the DNA is TGCGCCAGCAGCTTGGATCGGGGGGCGTCCTACGAGCAGTACTTC. It translates to CASSLDRGASYEQYF.

This clone was observed a few times. V is TRBV28 and J is TRBJ2-7; D is unresolved. CDR1 is MDHEN and CDR2 is SYDVKM in the germline V gene. This CDR3 is built from 12 residues. Trimming pared 6 bases from V and 4 bases from J, leaving 10 bases between. The CDR3 protein is CASRSPPYEQYF. Here the CDR3 DNA reads TGTGCCAGCAGGTCTCCTCCTTACGAGCAGTACTTC.

V and J are TRBV10-1 and TRBJ2-1, with 10 bases fitting TRBD2. This CDR3 spans 15 amino acids. Trimming took 6 bases from V and 5 from J; bases not matched to a gene: 7. From germline, CDR1 is WNHNN and CDR2 SYGVQD (reference sequence). CDR3 nucleotides: TGCGCCAGCAGCCCGGGACTAGCGACCGACAATGAGCAGTTCTTC. It codes for CASSPGLATDNEQFF.

The rearrangement joins TRBV9 to TRBJ1-3, with D hard to call. The CDR3 is made up of 18 amino acids. Germline CDR1 is SGDLS and CDR2 is YYNGEE. V lost 4 bases, J lost 4 bases, and 24 bases lay in between. CDR3 region: CASSSPLSPTGSGNTIYF. The CDR3 DNA is TGTGCCAGCAGCTCACCACTATCCCCAACGGGGTCAGGAAACACCATATATTTT.

CDR3 amino acids: CASSSGVRASSYEQYF. The CDR3 coding sequence is TGTGCCAGCAGCTCCGGAGTGCGAGCGAGCTCCTACGAGCAGTACTTC. The V and J genes are TRBV7-9 and TRBJ2-7, with no clear D. The ends were cut back, 4 bases at V and 0 bases at J, with 16 bases in the middle. The CDR3 extends over 16 amino acids. Looked up from germline, CDR1 is SEHNR and CDR2 is FQNEAQ (reference sequence).

This clone has only one observation. The DNA for the CDR3 is TGTGCCAGCAGCCAAGATATGTGGGGGGATCTACGGTATGGCTACACCTTC. Amino acids: CASSQDMWGDLRYGYTF. The chain recombines TRBV3-1 (or the pseudogene TRBV3-2) with TRBJ1-2; D is possibly TRBD1 (5 bases). V lost 0 bases to trimming and J lost 5 bases, with 19 bases between them. This CDR3 spans 17 amino acids. CDR1 LGHDT and CDR2 YNNKEL come from the germline V gene (reference sequence).